One and the same sample provided the 2 T cell receptor beta chains below, sequenced in a study of cytomegalovirus exposure and HLA in healthy donors. A multiplex PCR was run with 60 Vbeta primers and 13 Jbeta primers. TCRdb's table, derived via immunoSEQ multiplex PCR, lists solely in-frame clones and lacks some. Among around 64,000 clones listed, 70% to 75% were seen once. Sequencing was performed on PBMCs. The receptors come from a man aged 25-45 years in good health and CMV-seropositive.

The V gene is TRBV19, the J gene TRBJ2-2; tentatively, D is TRBD2 (5 bases). Germline V gene sequence: CDR1 LNHDA, CDR2 SQIVND (reference sequence). This CDR3 contains 15 residues. V dropped 1 base and J dropped 4 bases, with 10 bases sitting between them. Written as DNA, the CDR3 is TGTGCCAGTAGTATAGGAGGGCTCGGCACCGGGGAGCTGTTTTTT. It specifies CASSIGGLGTGELFF.

The CDR3 DNA follows: TGTGCCAGCAGTCCCTCCGGGGGGAACACTGAAGCTTTCTTT. It translates to CASSPSGGNTEAFF. The rearrangement links TRBV28 to TRBJ1-1; D is possibly TRBD1 (5 bases). V was pared by 5 bases and J by 1 base, with 11 bases between. Germline V lookup: CDR1 MDHEN, CDR2 SYDVKM. The CDR3 loop spans 14 amino acids.